This passage covers 25 T cell receptor beta chains from one sample sequenced in a study of T cell clonotyping in hematopoietic cell transplantation. Some clones are missing from TCRdb's copy, which holds only in-frame ones; the method was immunoSEQ multiplex PCR. This sample has approximately 18,000 clones, with approximately 77% found just once. Time point defined: recipient sample about 28 days before transplant, after cytoreduction. Here the sequenced sample was peripheral blood mononuclear cells, taken before stem cell transplant. All receptors come from a man between 60 and 70 years old with acute myeloid leukemia. Some clones in this sample may be carry-over from other donors' samples.

The chain joins TRBV5-6 to TRBJ1-2, with TRBD1 as a possible D gene (6 bases). The CDR3 has 13 amino acids. The germline CDR1 and CDR2 sequences are SGHDT and YYEEEE. V gave up 4 bases and J gave up 4 bases, with 11 bases separating them. The CDR3 loop is CASSPGTTYGYTF. DNA of the CDR3: TGTGCCAGCAGCCCCGGGACAACCTATGGCTACACCTTC.

This clone showed up just a few times. The CDR3 region has the DNA TGTGCCAGCAGTGACGGCCAGGGGTCACCCCTCCACTTT. Protein product: CASSDGQGSPLHF. The rearrangement links TRBV6-4 to TRBJ1-6; D is perhaps TRBD1 (6 bases). Trimming stripped 2 bases from V and 10 bases from J, with 9 bases between. CDR3 length: 13 residues. Germline-derived CDR1 and CDR2 are MRHNA and SNTAGT.

This chain uses TRBV19 with TRBJ2-7, with TRBD1 matching over 9 bases. The V gene's germline CDR1 is LNHDA and CDR2 SQIVND (reference sequence). This CDR3 comprises 13 residues. J was trimmed by 6 bases and V by 7 bases; bases with no gene match: 7. The CDR3 here is CASTWTGETEQYF. The CDR3 DNA is TGTGCCAGTACGTGGACAGGGGAAACCGAGCAGTACTTC.

J is TRBJ1-2 and V is TRBV5-5, with a weak D call TRBD1 (5 bases). Germline V CDR1 and CDR2: SGHKS, YYEKEE (reference sequence). The CDR3 contains 17 residues. V gave up 2 bases and J gave up 5 bases, with 22 bases separating them. CDR3 DNA sequence: TGTGCCAGCAGCTTCGGGGCGGGCACCCAAGGCGGGTATGGCTACACCTTC. This codes for CASSFGAGTQGGYGYTF. The complete variable domain, with remaining parts taken from reference TRBV5-5 and TRBJ1-2, reads DAGVTQSPTHLIKTRGQQVTLRCSPISGHKSVSWYQQVLGQGPQFIFQYYEKEERGRGNFPDRFSARQFPNYSSELNVNALLLGDSALYLCASSFGAGTQGGYGYTFGSGTRLTVV.

The gene calls are TRBV7-9 and TRBJ1-6, with 9 bases aligning to TRBD1. Trimming at V came to 4 bases and at J to 10 bases, leaving 17 bases not matched to a gene. The germline V gene encodes CDR1 SEHNR and CDR2 FQNEAQ (reference sequence). This CDR3 has 18 residues. The CDR3 here is CASSSRDRVFQGLSPLHF. The CDR3, as DNA: TGTGCCAGCAGCTCACGGGACAGGGTGTTCCAGGGGCTATCACCCCTCCACTTT.

The chain has TRBV13 and TRBJ1-4; maybe TRBD1 (6 bases). The germline CDR1 and CDR2 sequences are PRHDT and FYEKMQ (reference sequence). Between the trimmed V and J ends, which lost 5 bases and 8 bases, there was a span of 15 bases. The CDR3 is 14 residues long. DNA for the CDR3: TGTGCCAGCAGCCGCAATAAAAGGGGGGAAAAACTGTTTTTT. Translating gives CASSRNKRGEKLFF.

This sequence joins TRBV25-1 and TRBJ2-5; 9 bases align to TRBD1. CDR3 size: 15 residues. J lost 4 bases, V lost 6 bases, and 9 bases had no gene match. The germline V gene encodes CDR1 MGHDK and CDR2 SYGVNS. Here the CDR3 reads CASRSTGTGRETQYF. The CDR3 bases are TGTGCCAGCAGGTCCACCGGGACAGGGCGAGAGACCCAGTACTTC.

About this clone: The junction departs from the called germline gene at one end, perhaps through a read error. V gene TRBV7-7 combines with J gene TRBJ2-2; D remains unclear. The CDR3 is 14 residues long. Germline values: CDR1 SSHAT, CDR2 FNYEAQ (reference sequence). CDR3 coding DNA: TGTGCTAGCAGCTCGACCGGGTCCACCGGGGAGCTGTTTTTT. Translation gives CASSSTGSTGELFF.

A few counts support this clone. The J gene is TRBJ2-3, the V gene TRBV19, with 7 bases fitting TRBD1. From germline, CDR1 is LNHDA and CDR2 SQIVND (reference sequence). CDR3 length equals 16 residues. V dropped 0 bases and J dropped 2; count of bases not matched to a gene: 5. The CDR3 sequence is CASSIDPRGYTDTQYF. For the CDR3, the DNA is TGTGCCAGTAGTATAGACCCCAGGGGGTACACAGATACGCAGTATTTT.

The genes are TRBV5-6 and TRBJ2-2; D ambiguous. Germline lookup yields CDR1 SGHDT and CDR2 YYEEEE. This CDR3 contains 13 residues. V was clipped by 0 bases and J by 7 bases, with 7 bases between them. Here the CDR3 DNA reads TGTGCCAGCAGCTTGGTGGGTGGCGGGGAGCTGTTTTTT. The encoded protein is CASSLVGGGELFF.

This clone has more than one count but fewer than ten. The V and J genes are TRBV6-6 and TRBJ1-4, with unresolved D. The germline V and J ends were trimmed by 2 bases and 5 bases, with 9 bases remaining between them. Looked up from germline, CDR1 is MNHNY and CDR2 is SVGAGI (reference sequence). The CDR3 runs to 14 residues. CDR3: CASSYDGRNEKLFF. DNA of the CDR3: TGTGCCAGCAGTTACGATGGCAGGAATGAAAAACTGTTTTTT.

This rearrangement joins TRBV11-2 to TRBJ2-1; no clear D gene. Germline CDR1 reads SGHAT; CDR2 reads FQNNGV. The CDR3 totals 12 residues. Trimming cost V 6 bases and J 8 bases, with 11 bases left between them. The CDR3 spells CASREHAHEQFF. The CDR3 DNA sequence: TGTGCCAGCAGGGAGCATGCCCATGAGCAGTTCTTC.

The CDR3 is CASSSTGGGSPLHF. The CDR3 DNA is TGTGCCAGCAGCTCCACAGGGGGCGGTTCACCCCTCCACTTT. The chain uses TRBV7-2 and TRBJ1-6; 9 nucleotides line up with TRBD1. Germline V gene data show CDR1 as SGHTA and CDR2 as FQGNSA. The CDR3 sequence is 14 residues long. With 4 bases clipped from V and 9 bases from J, the junction kept 4 bases outside the gene matches.

The CDR3 sequence: CASSLEASGGQSSYNEQFF. The CDR3 DNA is TGCGCCAGCAGCTTGGAGGCTAGCGGGGGGCAGTCCTCCTACAATGAGCAGTTCTTC. The chain is built from TRBV5-1 and TRBJ2-1; 11 bases are shared with TRBD2. The trim removed 0 bases at V and 0 bases at J, leaving 8 bases unmatched. Germline CDR1 reads SGHRS; CDR2 reads YFSETQ. CDR3 length equals 19 residues.

This chain links TRBV21-1 with TRBJ1-5. TRBV21-1 is a recognized pseudogene. The CDR3 spans 16 residues. The CDR3 bases are TGTGCCAGCAATCTGCCACTTGAGGGGACCCATCAGCCCCAGCATTTT. The encoded protein is CASNLPLEGTHQPQHF.

The V gene is TRBV9, the J gene TRBJ1-2; D might be TRBD1 (5 bases). Trimming took off 0 bases at V and 6 bases at J, with 9 bases between the two ends. Germline CDR1 is SGDLS and CDR2 is YYNGEE. The CDR3 consists of 13 residues. In DNA, the CDR3 is TGTGCCAGCAGCGTAGGGGGGGGTCATGGCTACACCTTC. Translating gives CASSVGGGHGYTF.

This clone has a single count. The chain has TRBV6-5 and TRBJ1-1; 7 bases map to TRBD1. CDR1 MNHEY and CDR2 SVGAGI come from the germline V gene. Losses at the gene ends were 5 bases for V and 2 bases for J; bases not matched to a gene: 2. This CDR3 region has 13 residues. CDR3 bases: TGTGCCAGCAGTAGGGGGCTTAACACTGAAGCTTTCTTT. Amino acids: CASSRGLNTEAFF.

The rearrangement uses TRBV7-2 and TRBJ1-2; TRBD1 matches at 8 bases. The V gene end was trimmed by 4 bases and the J gene end by 3 bases; junction bases not matched to a gene: 4. The CDR3 consists of 14 residues. Germline values: CDR1 SGHTA, CDR2 FQGNSA. CDR3 nucleotide sequence: TGTGCCAGCAGCTCATCGACAGGGGACTATGGCTACACCTTC. It is translated as CASSSSTGDYGYTF. Looking up the rest from reference TRBV7-2 and TRBJ1-2 gives the full variable domain: GAGVSQSPSNKVTEKGKDVELRCDPISGHTALYWYRQSLGQGLEFLIYFQGNSAPDKSGLPSDRFSAERTGGSVSTLTIQRTQQEDSAVYLCASSSSTGDYGYTFGSGTRLTVV.

The V and J genes are TRBV9 and TRBJ1-2; TRBD1 might be the D (6 bases). Germline V lookup: CDR1 SGDLS, CDR2 YYNGEE. Trimming removed 1 base at V and 11 bases at J, with 12 bases between. The CDR3 has 12 residues. The chain's CDR3 is CASSVSGAYYTF. CDR3 DNA: TGTGCCAGCAGCGTATCAGGGGCATATTACACCTTC.

The rearrangement joins TRBV19 to TRBJ1-2, with TRBD1 matching over 8 bases. Trimming removed 4 bases from V and 12 bases from J; junction bases left unmatched: 19. Germline V gene lookup returns CDR1 LNHDA and CDR2 SQIVND (reference sequence). The CDR3 runs to 16 residues. CDR3 residues: CASSTLEGRGRGSDTF. CDR3 DNA: TGTGCCAGTAGTACATTGGAGGGCAGGGGGCGCGGTTCAGACACCTTC.

V usage is TRBV7-8 and J usage is TRBJ2-1; perhaps TRBD2 as D (5 bases). Between the trimmed V and J ends, which lost 1 base and 0 bases, there was a span of 10 bases. Germline V gives CDR1 SGHVS, CDR2 FQNEAQ. CDR3 length: 16 amino acids. CDR3 amino acids: CASSLGVGSSYNEQFF. For the CDR3, the DNA is TGTGCCAGCAGCTTAGGTGTAGGGAGCTCCTACAATGAGCAGTTCTTC.

CDR3 sequence (DNA): TGTGCCAGCAGCGATACAGGGGAGGCCTACGAGCAGTACTTC. This encodes CASSDTGEAYEQYF. J is TRBJ2-7 and V is TRBV7-2; tentatively, D is TRBD1 (7 bases). The ends were cut back, 5 bases at V and 2 bases at J, with 13 bases in the middle. This CDR3 comprises 14 residues. The germline V gene encodes CDR1 SGHTA and CDR2 FQGNSA.

The CDR3 DNA reads TGCGCCAGCAGCCATTCGCTTGGACAGGACTCTGGAAACACCATATATTTT. This codes for CASSHSLGQDSGNTIYF. The chain couples TRBV4-1 to TRBJ1-3, with 7 bases aligning to TRBD1. Germline trimming cut 3 bases from V and 0 bases from J; bases unmatched to any gene: 8. The CDR3 is made up of 17 amino acids. CDR1 MGHRA and CDR2 YSYEKL come from the germline V gene.

V gene TRBV14 combines with J gene TRBJ2-7; D gene uncertain. V lost 3 bases, J lost 2 bases, and 14 bases lay in between. The CDR3 contains 15 residues. Germline CDR1 and CDR2: SGHDN and FVKESK. For the CDR3, the DNA is TGTGCCAGCAGCCAGTCCCGGATAACACCCTACGAGCAGTACTTC. Translating gives CASSQSRITPYEQYF.

This clone was counted once. The chain recombines TRBV25-1 with TRBJ1-2, with D possibly TRBD1 on 6 matching bases. The germline V gene has CDR1 MGHDK and CDR2 SYGVNS. The V gene lost 8 bases and the J gene lost 6 bases, with 19 bases spanning the gap. The CDR3 extends over 14 amino acids. As DNA, the CDR3 is TGTGCCAGCGCTGGGGAGGGGGGCGTCAATGGCTACACCTTC. It translates to CASAGEGGVNGYTF.